This T cell receptor beta chain was recorded in a study of human T cells and chemical hapten exposure listed by TCRdb under 2021. For the wider study: For sensitization, 2% DPC in acetone was applied to a 2 cm by 2 cm area of upper inner arm skin. Roughly 30 alopecia patients gave blood for TCR sequencing at one to four time points (pre-sensitization, 2, 6 and 24 weeks). Patch testing was done on the upper back using Finn chambers containing 0.01% DPC, and results were scored after 6 days according to International Contact Dermatitis Research Group standards. Libraries were combined into a pool for sequencing, and differences in TCR yield between samples came mainly from small differences in library volumes within the pool. Blood samples were taken from patients before sensitization (week 0) and at 2, 6 and about 24 weeks after DPC sensitization. Throughout the approximately 24-week study period, patients were also given weekly therapeutic DPC doses on the scalp. The study tracked peripheral blood TCR repertoire changes in vivo during primary and secondary sensitization to the hapten diphenylcyclopropenone (DPC) in alopecia patients. The mostly female patient cohort included alopecia areata with under or over 50% scalp involvement, alopecia totalis and alopecia universalis. What the study reported, not specific to this receptor: DPC sensitization did not change how many TCRs were above 1 in 1000 frequency, and no evidence was found of alterations in global repertoire structure. Compared with pre-sensitization or healthy control sets, expanded TCRs formed significantly more large CDR3 similarity clusters, which is consistent with antigen-driven responses. Because every patient had alopecia, a presumed autoimmune disease, the patients' immune response might differ from that of healthy individuals. Patch test score was positively correlated with the number of PT1 expanded TCRs, with significance at thresholds 8, 16 and 32 but not at 4. After repeated subsampling, the strength of the expansion versus patch-test correlation and the threshold at which it became significant changed.

The library was made by RACE. Sequencing was carried out with a NextSeq 500. During library preparation, unique molecular identifiers were attached to individual cDNA molecules so that TCRs could be counted in a quantitative, reproducible way. Each blood RNA sample was used to sequence both TCR alpha and TCR beta chains. Per the source publication's procedure: Samples had a median of about 96,000 TCRs, with a range from roughly 20,000 to 690,600. The Decombinator software suite was used to annotate V, J and CDR3 in the TCR reads. Every sample was subsampled to the same number of TCRs (28,000) for the PS versus PT1 abundance plots. Expanded TCRs were defined as absent before sensitization and observed at least eight times at the 2-week time point. TCRdb reprocessing: public reads trimmed at Q25 with fastp, clones called with MiXCR, in-frame beta chains kept. Entries that share a CDR3 protein sequence are merged under the most common genes and DNA. The V and J calls were determined by TCRdb, not by the authors. This sample has more than 65,000 distinct CDR3 sequences in its table, and 10% of those were observed once. The top ten clonotypes cover 1.4% of the sample.

V is reduced by 4 bases and J by 1 base, leaving a spacing of 14 bases between them. The CDR3 goes from the cysteine to the phenylalanine over 15 residues. Left in the record is the CDR3 DNA by itself, 45 bases read in frame from the first base. Based on the germline V gene, the CDR1 and CDR2 sequences are SQVTM and ANQGSEA. In the case of this clonotype: Its specific antigen is unknown. No base qualities exist here, and no much larger clone lies one base off it.

This specimen's time point label, per the study, means: patch test 1, 2 weeks after DPC sensitization. The sample's treatment or condition, from its label and the paper: therapeutic diphenylcyclopropenone sensitization with weekly scalp DPC. At each patch-test visit, blood was drawn before the patch test was applied. Patients were eligible if aged 18 to 70, diagnosed with alopecia and judged suitable for DPC therapy, and pregnant patients were excluded. Total RNA was extracted from unfractionated whole blood that had been collected in Tempus Blood RNA tubes. This receptor was taken from a woman between 45 and 65 years old with alopecia areata. Some clones in this sample may be carry-over from other donors' samples. Here the sequenced sample was whole blood, taken in connection with sensitization to the hapten diphenylcyclopropenone (DPC). The receptor chain draws on TRBV29-1 and TRBJ2-4; no confident D gene assignment can be made. The DNA reads as follows: TGCAGCGTTGTTGCCCTTTCCGGGGCCAAAAACATTCAGTACTTC. It translates to CSVVALSGAKNIQYF.